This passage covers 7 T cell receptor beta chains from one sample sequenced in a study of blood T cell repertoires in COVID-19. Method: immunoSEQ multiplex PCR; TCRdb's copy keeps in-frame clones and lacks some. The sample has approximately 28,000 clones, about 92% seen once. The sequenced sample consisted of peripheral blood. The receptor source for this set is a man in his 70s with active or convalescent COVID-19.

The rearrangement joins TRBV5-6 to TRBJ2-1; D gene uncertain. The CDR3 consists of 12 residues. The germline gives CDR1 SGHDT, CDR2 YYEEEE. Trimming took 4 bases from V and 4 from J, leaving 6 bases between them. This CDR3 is CASSVIYNEQFF. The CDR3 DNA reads TGTGCCAGCAGCGTCATTTACAATGAGCAGTTCTTC.

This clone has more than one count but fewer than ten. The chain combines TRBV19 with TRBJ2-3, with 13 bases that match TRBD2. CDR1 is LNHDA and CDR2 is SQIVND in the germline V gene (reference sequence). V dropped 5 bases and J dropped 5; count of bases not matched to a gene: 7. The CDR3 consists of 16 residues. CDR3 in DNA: TGTGCCAGTAGTCCGACTAGCGGGAGGAAGGAAGATACGCAGTATTTT. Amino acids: CASSPTSGRKEDTQYF.

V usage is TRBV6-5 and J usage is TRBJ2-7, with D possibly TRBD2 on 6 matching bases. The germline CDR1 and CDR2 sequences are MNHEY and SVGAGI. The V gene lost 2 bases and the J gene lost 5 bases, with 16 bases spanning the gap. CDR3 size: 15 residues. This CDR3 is CASSYGPGLLNEQYV. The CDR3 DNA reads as TGTGCCAGCAGTTACGGACCGGGACTTCTCAACGAGCAGTACGTC.

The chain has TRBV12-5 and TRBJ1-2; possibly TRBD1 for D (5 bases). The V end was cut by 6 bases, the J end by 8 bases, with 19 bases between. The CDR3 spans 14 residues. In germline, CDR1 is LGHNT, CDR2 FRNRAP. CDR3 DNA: TGTGCTAGTGGCCTTTCGTCAGGGCCTCGGGGCTACACCTTC. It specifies CASGLSSGPRGYTF.

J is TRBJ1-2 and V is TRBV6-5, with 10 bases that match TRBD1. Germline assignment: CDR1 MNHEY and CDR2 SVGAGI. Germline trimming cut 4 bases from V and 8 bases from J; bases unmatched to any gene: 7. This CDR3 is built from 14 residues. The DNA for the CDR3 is TGTGCCAGCAGTTCCGGGACAGGGGTAGGGGGCTACACCTTC. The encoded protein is CASSSGTGVGGYTF.

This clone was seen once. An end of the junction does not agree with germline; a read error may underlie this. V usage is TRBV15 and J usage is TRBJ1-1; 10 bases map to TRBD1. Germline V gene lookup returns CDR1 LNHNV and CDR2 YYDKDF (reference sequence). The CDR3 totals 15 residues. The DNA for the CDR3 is TGTGCCACCAGCCGAGACCGGACAGGGGGGTTCGGGGCTTTCTTT. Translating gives CATSRDRTGGFGAFF.

In DNA, the CDR3 is TGTGCCAGCAGCAAAGCTCGACAGGGGCAACTAAATACCCTATCGCACCACTCTGGAAACACCATATATTTT. Encoded protein: CASSKARQGQLNTLSHHSGNTIYF. This chain uses TRBV21-1 with TRBJ1-3; TRBD1 is the table's D call, not checked against the DNA. TRBV21-1 is a documented pseudogene. The length of the CDR3 is 24 residues.